This is a list of T cell receptor beta chains from one sample in a study of molecular identifiers for immune sequencing clone quantification. In TCRdb, the PCR reads were re-called with MiXCR into one record per CDR3 protein. The table has over 90,000 distinct CDR3 sequences, less than 35% seen once. Sequenced input: naive CD8+ T cells from blood, with Jurkat cell RNA spiked in. The source of these receptors is a human donor in good health. Some libraries in this study had Jurkat cell RNA spiked in. CDR3s include the opening cysteine and the closing phenylalanine or tryptophan. A D gene is named only where the DNA matches it firmly. A row's size may be missing; if present it is once, few, many or a size class.

abundance: many
d_gene: TRBD1
j_gene: TRBJ2-7
v_gene: TRBV7-7
CDR3nt: TGTGCTAGCAGCGCCGGGACAGGGTACGAGCAGTACTTC
CDR3aa: CASSAGTGYEQYF

abundance: few
d_gene: TRBD2
j_gene: TRBJ2-1
v_gene: TRBV6-6
CDR3nt: TGTGCCAGCAGTTACTCAACTAGCGGACTCTACAATGAGCAGTCCTTC
CDR3aa: CASSYSTSGLYNEQSF

abundance: .
d_gene: .
j_gene: TRBJ2-3
v_gene: TRBV27
CDR3nt: TGTGCCAGCAGATTATTTGCCGGCAGCACAGATACGCAGAATTTT
CDR3aa: CASRLFAGSTDTQNF

abundance: .
d_gene: .
j_gene: TRBJ2-2
v_gene: TRBV19
CDR3nt: TGTGCCAGTAGTATTTGGGGGGCCGGGGAGCTGTTTTTT
CDR3aa: CASSIWGAGELFF

abundance: .
d_gene: TRBD1
j_gene: TRBJ2-7
v_gene: TRBV7-2
CDR3nt: TGTGCCAGCAGCATAGGTCAGGGGGCGCTAGAGCAGTACTTC
CDR3aa: CASSIGQGALEQYF

abundance: many
d_gene: .
j_gene: TRBJ2-3
v_gene: TRBV5-5
CDR3nt: TGTGCCAGCAGCTTGATCGGCAGGGTCACAGATACGCAGTATTTT
CDR3aa: CASSLIGRVTDTQYF

abundance: few
d_gene: TRBD2
j_gene: TRBJ2-7
v_gene: TRBV7-9
CDR3nt: TGTGCCAGCAGCTTAGTACTAGCGGGAGCGGGAGAGCAGTACTTC
CDR3aa: CASSLVLAGAGEQYF

abundance: few
d_gene: .
j_gene: TRBJ1-1
v_gene: TRBV6-5
CDR3nt: TGTGCCAGCAGTTCCCCCGGGAGCACTGAAGCTTTCTTT
CDR3aa: CASSSPGSTEAFF

abundance: many
d_gene: .
j_gene: TRBJ2-3
v_gene: TRBV7-8
CDR3nt: TGTGCCAGCAGCTTTCGGCCCCCCCCTAGCACAGATACGCAGTATTTT
CDR3aa: CASSFRPPPSTDTQYF

abundance: few
d_gene: .
j_gene: TRBJ1-1
v_gene: TRBV21-1
CDR3nt: TGTGCCAGCAGGGCAGGGAGGAACACTGAAGCTTTCTTT
CDR3aa: CASRAGRNTEAFF